The 5 T cell receptor beta chains below all came from one sample that was sequenced in a study of control samples from healthy donors and cancer patients. Libraries were prepared by immunoSEQ multiplex PCR; TCRdb keeps only in-frame clonotypes and omits some of them. The table shows 80,000 or so clones, with roughly 89% occurring only once. Sequencing used blood. Source of these receptors: a man between 45 and 60 years old in good health.

This clone was observed a few times. V gene TRBV6-5 combines with J gene TRBJ2-7; 9 positions agree with TRBD1. V lost 5 bases to trimming and J lost 9 bases; unmatched junction nucleotides: 14. CDR1 is MNHEY, CDR2 SVGAGI, per germline. The CDR3 sequence is 15 residues long. This chain's CDR3 is CASSRTGTGISVQYF. The CDR3 DNA reads TGTGCCAGCAGTCGGACCGGGACAGGGATCTCTGTGCAGTACTTC.

This clone was seen once. Compared with germline, one end of the junction differs, possibly owing to a read error. The rearrangement uses TRBV7-2 and TRBJ2-3, with D perhaps matching TRBD2 (7 bases). CDR1 SGHTA and CDR2 FQGNSA come from the germline V gene. The CDR3 consists of 15 residues. The CDR3 DNA reads TGTGCCAGCAGCCTAGCGCAAGGGGGGGGATCTACGCAGTATTTT. Translated: CASSLAQGGGSTQYF.

V is TRBV19 and J is TRBJ2-7, with 8 bases identical to TRBD1. Germline V lookup: CDR1 LNHDA, CDR2 SQIVND (reference sequence). The CDR3 has 14 amino acids. With V trimmed by 4 bases and J by 1 base, 3 bases remained unmatched. This CDR3 is CASSTGGASYEQYF. The CDR3 DNA sequence: TGTGCCAGTAGTACAGGGGGCGCTTCCTACGAGCAGTACTTC.

The gene calls are TRBV12-5 and TRBJ1-1; D is ambiguous. V was clipped by 6 bases and J by 0 bases, with 17 bases between them. Germline V gene lookup returns CDR1 LGHNT and CDR2 FRNRAP. This CDR3 is 16 amino acids long. The CDR3: CASGPDTRIMNTEAFF. The DNA for the CDR3 is TGTGCTAGTGGCCCCGACACTCGCATAATGAACACTGAAGCTTTCTTT.

V usage is TRBV2 and J usage is TRBJ2-7; D gene uncertain. Per germline, CDR1 SNHLY and CDR2 FYNNEI. V shed 8 bases and J shed 3 bases, with 11 bases lying between them. The CDR3 is 12 amino acids. CDR3 loop: CASVPNDYEQYF. DNA of the CDR3: TGTGCCAGCGTCCCTAACGACTACGAGCAGTACTTC.